This T cell receptor (beta chain) was captured in a study of shared clonotypes between healthy human individuals. Study at large: The plates for each donor numbered three CD4 naive, three CD4 memory, two CD8 naive and one CD8 memory.

On this clone: The antigen is unknown. The same CDR3 is also encoded by other DNA sequences in this sample.

In the naive CD8 group, cells lacked CD45RO and were positively selected for CCR7, so terminally differentiated effector memory CD45RA+ cells were left out. Participating donors were healthy, HIV-negative adults free of recent acute infections or vaccinations. Study findings and constraints: In a handful of donors, around 5% of naive CD4 clonotypes appeared in common. Sampling covered blood only; tissue repertoires likely differ.

The table came from immunoSEQ multiplex PCR; TCRdb's copy has only in-frame clones and leaves some out. This sample has about 2.2 million clones, with roughly 95% found just once. The V gene's germline CDR1 is MDHEN and CDR2 SYDVKM. The CDR3 loop spans 14 amino acids. V was pared by 3 bases and J by 0 bases, with 7 bases between. The chain joins TRBV28 to TRBJ2-3; no definite D call. This clonotype was sampled from a man between 18 and 35 years old in good health. Some clones in this sample may be carry-over from other donors' samples. The source material was naive CD8+ T cells from PBMCs. CDR3 sequence reads: CASSLRASTDTQYF. The CDR3 bases are TGTGCCAGCAGTTTGAGAGCTAGCACAGATACGCAGTATTTT.